The present TCR beta chain was sequenced within a study of T cells in Graves' hyperthyroidism and ophthalmopathy. This CDR3 has 16 residues. V shed 3 bases and J shed 0 bases, with 14 bases lying between them. Germline lookup yields CDR1 KGHSH and CDR2 LQKENI. What was amplified from RNA transcripts were TCR beta CDR3 regions. First-round RT-PCR of the TCR CDR3 relied on the HTBI primer set. Each CDR3 protein is one row after TCRdb ran MiXCR on the multiplex PCR reads. The sample holds about 600,000 distinct CDR3 sequences; 13% to 15% are singletons and the top ten take about 6.6%. The receptor was isolated from a woman younger than 35 with Graves' ophthalmopathy. Sequences were obtained from blood. This chain links TRBV18 with TRBJ1-1; D is possibly TRBD1 (5 bases). CDR3 residues: CASSPGEVGMNTEAFF. The CDR3 nucleotides are TGTGCCAGCTCACCGGGGGAAGTAGGAATGAACACTGAAGCTTTCTTT.